These 17 T cell receptor beta chains originate from one sample sequenced in a study of T cell responses to AZD1222 COVID-19 vaccine. Sequencing was performed with immunoSEQ multiplex PCR; in TCRdb, only in-frame clones are kept and a portion is missing. The table shows 90,000 to 150,000 clones, with 87% occurring only once. Specimen: peripheral blood, collected 28 days after the second AZD1222 dose. Receptor source: an adult who received the AZD1222 COVID-19 vaccine.

V usage is TRBV19 and J usage is TRBJ2-2, with 9 bases aligning to TRBD1. With V trimmed by 6 bases and J by 7 bases, 6 bases remained unmatched. Looked up from germline, CDR1 is LNHDA and CDR2 is SQIVND (reference sequence). This CDR3 spans 14 amino acids. The CDR3 DNA reads TGTGCCAGTAGGGAACAGGGGGCAAGCGGGGAGCTGTTTTTT. Encoded protein: CASREQGASGELFF.

The chain couples TRBV7-2 to TRBJ2-2; 8 nucleotides align to TRBD2. V shed 0 bases, J shed 4 bases, and the junction held 4 bases outside the gene matches. Looked up from germline, CDR1 is SGHTA and CDR2 is FQGNSA. This CDR3 contains 16 residues. The CDR3, as DNA: TGTGCCAGCAGCTTAGCCGCGGGGGGCGGCACCGGGGAGCTGTTTTTT. This encodes CASSLAAGGGTGELFF. Variable domain in full (rest from reference TRBV7-2 and TRBJ2-2): GAGVSQSPSNKVTEKGKDVELRCDPISGHTALYWYRQSLGQGLEFLIYFQGNSAPDKSGLPSDRFSAERTGGSVSTLTIQRTQQEDSAVYLCASSLAAGGGTGELFFGEGSRLTVL.

The chain couples TRBV6-5 to TRBJ1-1; the D is unclear. Between the trimmed V and J ends, which lost 0 bases and 4 bases, there was a span of 15 bases. CDR1 and CDR2 from the germline V gene are MNHEY and SVGAGI. This CDR3 region has 16 residues. The CDR3, as DNA: TGTGCCAGCAGTTACTCGTTACGTAGTGGACGCACTGAAGCTTTCTTT. This gives the protein CASSYSLRSGRTEAFF.

CDR3 coding DNA: TGTGCCAGCAGCCAAGGGTACACTAGGTACAATGAGCAGTTCTTC. As protein: CASSQGYTRYNEQFF. V usage is TRBV3-1 (or the pseudogene TRBV3-2) and J usage is TRBJ2-1, with D possibly matching TRBD2 (5 bases). The CDR3 runs 15 residues. Trimming took 1 base from V and 4 from J, leaving 11 bases between them. Germline V CDR1 and CDR2: LGHDT, YNNKEL (reference sequence).

A single count supports this clone. This chain joins TRBV18 and TRBJ1-2; D is unresolved. The CDR3 sequence is 12 residues long. Germline-derived CDR1 and CDR2 are KGHSH and LQKENI. The germline V and J ends were trimmed by 3 bases and 6 bases, with 8 bases remaining between them. The chain's CDR3 is CASSPREDGYTF. CDR3 bases: TGTGCCAGCTCACCTCGGGAGGATGGCTACACCTTC.

The chain uses TRBV27 and TRBJ2-2, with 10 bases fitting TRBD2. With 6 bases clipped from V and 5 bases from J, the junction kept 3 bases outside the gene matches. Looked up from germline, CDR1 is MNHEY and CDR2 is SMNVEV (reference sequence). The CDR3 covers 14 residues. The CDR3 DNA follows: TGTGCCAGCAGACGACTAGCGGGTACCGGGGAGCTGTTTTTT. This sequence encodes CASRRLAGTGELFF.

This sequence joins TRBV7-9 and TRBJ1-6; TRBD1 aligns across 8 bases. J lost 9 bases, V lost 8 bases, and 3 bases had no gene match. The V gene's germline CDR1 is SEHNR and CDR2 FQNEAQ (reference sequence). The CDR3 contains 12 residues. This CDR3 is CASGRGPSPLHF. The CDR3 nucleotides are TGTGCCAGCGGCAGGGGGCCTTCACCCCTCCACTTT.

This sequence joins TRBV18 and TRBJ1-6; 7 bases fit TRBD1. V lost 2 bases, J lost 16 bases, and 8 bases stayed unmatched. The CDR3 has 13 residues. Germline assignment: CDR1 KGHSH and CDR2 LQKENI. DNA for the CDR3: TGTGCCAGCTCACCAGGGACAGAGGGCCCGCTCCACTTT. Translation gives CASSPGTEGPLHF.

The V and J genes are TRBV4-2 and TRBJ1-6; 9 nucleotides match TRBD1. Germline trimming cut 6 bases from V and 9 bases from J; bases unmatched to any gene: 6. This CDR3 is 14 amino acids long. Germline CDR1 and CDR2: LGHNA and YNFKEQ. The CDR3 reads CASSPGQGSSPLHF. DNA for the CDR3: TGTGCCAGCAGTCCGGGACAGGGATCTTCACCCCTCCACTTT.

This CDR3 reads CASSLYASGGVRTNEQFF. The CDR3 DNA follows: TGCGCCAGCAGCTTGTACGCTAGCGGGGGAGTCCGGACCAATGAGCAGTTCTTC. This chain joins TRBV5-1 and TRBJ2-1; 10 bases agree with TRBD2. With V trimmed by 1 base and J by 6 bases, 13 bases remained unmatched. The CDR3 covers 18 residues. The germline V gene has CDR1 SGHRS and CDR2 YFSETQ.

V is TRBV7-2 and J is TRBJ1-2; D might be TRBD1 (5 bases). Trimming took off 8 bases at V and 6 bases at J, with 10 bases between the two ends. The CDR3 is 11 amino acids. Germline CDR1 is SGHTA and CDR2 is FQGNSA. CDR3 sequence reads: CASGGLNGYTF. CDR3 DNA: TGTGCCAGCGGGGGACTCAATGGCTACACCTTC.

This rearrangement joins TRBV19 to TRBJ1-2; 7 positions match TRBD1. This CDR3 comprises 17 residues. Germline CDR1 reads LNHDA; CDR2 reads SQIVND (reference sequence). Trimming removed 1 base from V and 7 bases from J; junction bases left unmatched: 15. The CDR3 DNA is TGTGCCAGTAGTATAGGTGCAGGGGCCGGGACAGCGATTGGCTACACCTTC. It translates to CASSIGAGAGTAIGYTF.

J is TRBJ1-6 and V is TRBV6-5, with TRBD1 identical over 8 bases. The length of the CDR3 is 15 residues. Trimming removed 6 bases from V and 10 bases from J; junction bases left unmatched: 11. Germline V gene data show CDR1 as MNHEY and CDR2 as SVGAGI. The CDR3 nucleotides are TGTGCCAGCAGGGACGAGGCAGGGGGCAGATCACCCCTCCACTTT. This codes for CASRDEAGGRSPLHF.

The chain links TRBV27 to TRBJ1-3, with D hard to call. Deletions cut 4 bases from V and 7 bases from J, with 11 bases between. The CDR3 has 13 residues. Germline V gives CDR1 MNHEY, CDR2 SMNVEV (reference sequence). CDR3 residues: CASSSGTPNTIYF. In DNA form, the CDR3 reads TGTGCCAGCAGTTCCGGCACTCCGAACACCATATATTTT.

The chain has TRBV29-1 and TRBJ1-5, with 7 bases matching TRBD1. From germline, CDR1 is SQVTM and CDR2 ANQGSEA. The CDR3 has 15 residues. The V gene end was trimmed by 4 bases and the J gene end by 0 bases; junction bases not matched to a gene: 6. As DNA, the CDR3 is TGCAGCGTTGCGGGGGGACAGTCTAGCAATCAGCCCCAGCATTTT. This encodes CSVAGGQSSNQPQHF.

V and J are TRBV19 and TRBJ1-2; D remains unclear. V was trimmed by 2 bases and J by 4 bases, leaving 14 bases between them. CDR3 length: 15 residues. Germline V gene lookup returns CDR1 LNHDA and CDR2 SQIVND (reference sequence). The DNA of the CDR3 is TGTGCCAGTAGTATAACTTCTCGAGCCGGCTATGGCTACACCTTC. It translates to CASSITSRAGYGYTF.

V usage is TRBV4-2 and J usage is TRBJ1-2; a possible D gene is TRBD1 (6 bases). The CDR3 has 16 amino acids. V shed 0 bases and J shed 0 bases, with 11 bases lying between them. Looked up from germline, CDR1 is LGHNA and CDR2 is YNFKEQ. The CDR3 here is CASSQDSNRANYGYTF. The CDR3 DNA follows: TGTGCCAGCAGCCAAGATAGCAACAGGGCTAACTATGGCTACACCTTC.